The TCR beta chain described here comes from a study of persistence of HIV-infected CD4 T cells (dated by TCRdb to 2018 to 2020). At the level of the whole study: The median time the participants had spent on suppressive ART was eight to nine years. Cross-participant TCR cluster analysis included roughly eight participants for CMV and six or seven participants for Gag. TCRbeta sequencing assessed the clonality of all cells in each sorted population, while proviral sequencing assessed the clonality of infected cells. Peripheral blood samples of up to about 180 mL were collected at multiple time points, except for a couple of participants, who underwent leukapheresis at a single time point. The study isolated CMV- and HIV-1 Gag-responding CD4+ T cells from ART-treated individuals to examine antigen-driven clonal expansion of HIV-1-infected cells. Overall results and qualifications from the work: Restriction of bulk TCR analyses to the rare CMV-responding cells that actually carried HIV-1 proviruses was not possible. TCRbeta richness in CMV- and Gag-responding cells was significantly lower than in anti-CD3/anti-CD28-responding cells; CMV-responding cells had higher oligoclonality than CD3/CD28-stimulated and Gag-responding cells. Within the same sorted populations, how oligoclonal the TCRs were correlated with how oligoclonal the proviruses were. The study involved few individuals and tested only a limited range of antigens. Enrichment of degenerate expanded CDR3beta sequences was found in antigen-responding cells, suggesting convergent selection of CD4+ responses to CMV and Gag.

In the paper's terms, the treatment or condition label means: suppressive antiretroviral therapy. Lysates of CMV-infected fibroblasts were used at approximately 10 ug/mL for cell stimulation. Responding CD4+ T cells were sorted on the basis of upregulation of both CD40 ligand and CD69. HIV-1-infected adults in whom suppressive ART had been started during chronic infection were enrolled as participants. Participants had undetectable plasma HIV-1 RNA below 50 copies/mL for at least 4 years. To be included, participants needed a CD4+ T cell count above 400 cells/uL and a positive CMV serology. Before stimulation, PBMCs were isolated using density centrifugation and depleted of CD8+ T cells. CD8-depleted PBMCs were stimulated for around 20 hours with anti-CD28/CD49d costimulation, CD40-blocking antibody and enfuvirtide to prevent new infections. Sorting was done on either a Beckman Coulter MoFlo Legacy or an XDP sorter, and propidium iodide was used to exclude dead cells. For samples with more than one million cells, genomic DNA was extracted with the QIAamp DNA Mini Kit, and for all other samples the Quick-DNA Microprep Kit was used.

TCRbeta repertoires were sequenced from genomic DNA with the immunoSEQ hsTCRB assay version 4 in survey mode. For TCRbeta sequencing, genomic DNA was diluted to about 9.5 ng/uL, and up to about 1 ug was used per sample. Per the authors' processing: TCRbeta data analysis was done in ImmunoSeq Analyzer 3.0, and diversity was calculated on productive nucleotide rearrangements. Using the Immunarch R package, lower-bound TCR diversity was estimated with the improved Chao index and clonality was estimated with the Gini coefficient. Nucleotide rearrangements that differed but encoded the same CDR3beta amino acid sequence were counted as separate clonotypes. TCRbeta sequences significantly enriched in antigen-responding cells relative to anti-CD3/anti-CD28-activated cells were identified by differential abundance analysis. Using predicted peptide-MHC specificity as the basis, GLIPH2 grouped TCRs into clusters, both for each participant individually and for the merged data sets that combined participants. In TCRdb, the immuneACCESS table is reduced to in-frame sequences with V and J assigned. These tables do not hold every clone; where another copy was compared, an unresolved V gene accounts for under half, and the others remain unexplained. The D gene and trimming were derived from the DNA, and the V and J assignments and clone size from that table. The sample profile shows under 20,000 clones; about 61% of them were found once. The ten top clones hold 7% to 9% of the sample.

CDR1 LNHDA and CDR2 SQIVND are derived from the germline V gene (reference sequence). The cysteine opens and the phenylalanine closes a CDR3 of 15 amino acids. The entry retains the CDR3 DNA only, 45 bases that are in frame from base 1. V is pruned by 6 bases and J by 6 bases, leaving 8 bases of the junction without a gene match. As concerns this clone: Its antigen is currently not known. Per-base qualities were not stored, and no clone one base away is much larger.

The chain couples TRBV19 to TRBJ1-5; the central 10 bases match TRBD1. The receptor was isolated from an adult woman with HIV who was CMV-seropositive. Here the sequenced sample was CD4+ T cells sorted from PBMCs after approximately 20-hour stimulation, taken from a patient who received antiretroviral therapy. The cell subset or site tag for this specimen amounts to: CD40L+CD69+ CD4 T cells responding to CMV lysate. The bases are TGTGCCAGTAGAGGGGACAGGGGTGTTTCTCAGCCCCAGCATTTT. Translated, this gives CASRGDRGVSQPQHF.